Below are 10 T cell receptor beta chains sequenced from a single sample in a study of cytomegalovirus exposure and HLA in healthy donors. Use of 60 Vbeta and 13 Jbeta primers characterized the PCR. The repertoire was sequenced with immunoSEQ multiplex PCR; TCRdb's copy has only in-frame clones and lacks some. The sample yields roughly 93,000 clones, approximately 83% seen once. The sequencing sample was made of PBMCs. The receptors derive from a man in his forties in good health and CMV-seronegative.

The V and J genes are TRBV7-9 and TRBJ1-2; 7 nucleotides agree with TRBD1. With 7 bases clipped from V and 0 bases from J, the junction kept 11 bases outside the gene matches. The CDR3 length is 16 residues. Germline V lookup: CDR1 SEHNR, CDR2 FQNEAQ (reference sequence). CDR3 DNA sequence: TGTGCCAGCACCTCAAGAGGGACAGCGTCTAACTATGGCTACACCTTC. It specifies CASTSRGTASNYGYTF.

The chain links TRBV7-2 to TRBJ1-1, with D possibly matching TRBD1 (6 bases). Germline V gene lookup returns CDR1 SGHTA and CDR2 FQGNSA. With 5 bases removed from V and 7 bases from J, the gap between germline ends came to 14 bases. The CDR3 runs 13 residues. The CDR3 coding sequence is TGTGCCAGCAGCGTAAACGGACAGTATGAAGCTTTCTTT. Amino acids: CASSVNGQYEAFF.

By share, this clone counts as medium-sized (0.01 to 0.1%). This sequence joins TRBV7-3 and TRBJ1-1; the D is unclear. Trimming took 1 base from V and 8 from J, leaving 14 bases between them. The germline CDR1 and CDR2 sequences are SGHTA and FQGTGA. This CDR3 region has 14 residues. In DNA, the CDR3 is TGTGCCAGCAGCTTAATAGTATCCTCGGGAGAAGCTTTCTTT. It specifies CASSLIVSSGEAFF.

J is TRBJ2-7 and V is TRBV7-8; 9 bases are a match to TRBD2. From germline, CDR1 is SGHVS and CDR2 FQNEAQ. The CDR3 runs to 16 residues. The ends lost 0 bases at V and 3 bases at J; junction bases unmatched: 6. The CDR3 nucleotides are TGTGCCAGCAGCTTAGCCCAGCGGGGGGCTAACTACGAGCAGTACTTC. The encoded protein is CASSLAQRGANYEQYF.

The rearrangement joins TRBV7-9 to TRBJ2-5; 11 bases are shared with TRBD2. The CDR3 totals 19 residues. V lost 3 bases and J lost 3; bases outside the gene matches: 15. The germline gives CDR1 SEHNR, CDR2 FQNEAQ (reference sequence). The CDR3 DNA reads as TGTGCCAGCAGCTTCCGGCTAGCGGGGGGCCCGGAGGGAAAAGAGACCCAGTACTTC. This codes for CASSFRLAGGPEGKETQYF.

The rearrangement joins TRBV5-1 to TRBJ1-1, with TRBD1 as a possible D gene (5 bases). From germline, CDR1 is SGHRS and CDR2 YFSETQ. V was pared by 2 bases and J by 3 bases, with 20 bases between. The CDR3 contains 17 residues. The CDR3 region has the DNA TGCGCCAGCAGCTTTTTTCCCCGGGGGGGTGAGGACACTGAAGCTTTCTTT. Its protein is CASSFFPRGGEDTEAFF.

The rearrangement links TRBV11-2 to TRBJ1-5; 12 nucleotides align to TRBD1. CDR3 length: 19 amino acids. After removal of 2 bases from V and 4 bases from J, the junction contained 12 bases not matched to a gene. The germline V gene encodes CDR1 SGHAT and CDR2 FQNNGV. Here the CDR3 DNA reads TGTGCCAGCAGCTTACTAAGGGACAGGGGGCGCGACGATAATCAGCCCCAGCATTTT. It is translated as CASSLLRDRGRDDNQPQHF.

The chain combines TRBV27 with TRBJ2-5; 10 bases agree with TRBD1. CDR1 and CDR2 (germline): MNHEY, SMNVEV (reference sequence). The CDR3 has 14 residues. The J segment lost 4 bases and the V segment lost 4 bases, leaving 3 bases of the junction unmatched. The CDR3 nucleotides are TGTGCCAGCAGTTCAGGGACAGGGGTAGAGACCCAGTACTTC. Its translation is CASSSGTGVETQYF.

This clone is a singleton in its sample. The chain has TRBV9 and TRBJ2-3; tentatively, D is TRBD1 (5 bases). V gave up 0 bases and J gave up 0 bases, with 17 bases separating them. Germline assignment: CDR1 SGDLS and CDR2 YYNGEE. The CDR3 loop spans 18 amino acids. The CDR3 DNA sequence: TGTGCCAGCAGCGTAGACAGGTCCCTCGAATCGAGCACAGATACGCAGTATTTT. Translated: CASSVDRSLESSTDTQYF. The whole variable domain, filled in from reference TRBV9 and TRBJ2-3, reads DSGVTQTPKHLITATGQRVTLRCSPRSGDLSVYWYQQSLDQGLQFLIQYYNGEERAKGNILERFSAQQFPDLHSELNLSSLELGDSALYFCASSVDRSLESSTDTQYFGPGTRLTVL.

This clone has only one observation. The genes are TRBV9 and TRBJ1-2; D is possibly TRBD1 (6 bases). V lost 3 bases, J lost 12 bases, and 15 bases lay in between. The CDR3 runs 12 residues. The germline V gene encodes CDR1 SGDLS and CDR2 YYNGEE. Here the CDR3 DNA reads TGTGCCAGCAGCGATCGACAGGCCCGGCACACCTTC. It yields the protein CASSDRQARHTF.